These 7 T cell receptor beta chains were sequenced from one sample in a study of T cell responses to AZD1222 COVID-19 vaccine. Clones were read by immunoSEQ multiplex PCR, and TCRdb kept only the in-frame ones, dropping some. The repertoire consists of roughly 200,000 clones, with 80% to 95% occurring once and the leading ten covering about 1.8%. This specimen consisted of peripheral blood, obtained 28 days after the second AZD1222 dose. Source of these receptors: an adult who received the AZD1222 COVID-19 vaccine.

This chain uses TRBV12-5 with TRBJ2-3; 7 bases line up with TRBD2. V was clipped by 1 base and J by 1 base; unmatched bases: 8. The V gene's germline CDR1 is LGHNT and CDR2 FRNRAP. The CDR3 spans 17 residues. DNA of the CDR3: TGTGCTAGTGGTTTGGACCGTAGCGGGTTTGGCACAGATACGCAGTATTTT. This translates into CASGLDRSGFGTDTQYF. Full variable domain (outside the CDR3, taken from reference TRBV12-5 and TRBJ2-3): DARVTQTPRHKVTEMGQEVTMRCQPILGHNTVFWYRQTMMQGLELLAYFRNRAPLDDSGMPKDRFSAEMPDATLATLKIQPSEPRDSAVYFCASGLDRSGFGTDTQYFGPGTRLTVL.

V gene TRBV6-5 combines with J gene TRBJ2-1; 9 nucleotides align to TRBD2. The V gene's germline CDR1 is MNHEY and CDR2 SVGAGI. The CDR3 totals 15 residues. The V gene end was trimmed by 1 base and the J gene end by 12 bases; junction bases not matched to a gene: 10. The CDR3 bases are TGTGCCAGCAGTTACTTTTCCAGCGGGGGGTTAGGGCAGTTCTTC. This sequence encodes CASSYFSSGGLGQFF.

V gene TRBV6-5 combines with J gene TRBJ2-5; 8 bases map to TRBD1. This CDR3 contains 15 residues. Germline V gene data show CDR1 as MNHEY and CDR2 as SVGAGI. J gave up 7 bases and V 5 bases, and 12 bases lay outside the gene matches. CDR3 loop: CASSTQGARLATQYF. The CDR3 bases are TGTGCCAGCAGTACTCAGGGGGCTAGGCTGGCGACCCAGTACTTC.

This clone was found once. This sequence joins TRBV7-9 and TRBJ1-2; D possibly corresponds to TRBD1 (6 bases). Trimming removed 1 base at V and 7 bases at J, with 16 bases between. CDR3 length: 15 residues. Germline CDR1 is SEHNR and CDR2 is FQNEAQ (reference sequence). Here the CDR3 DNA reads TGTGCCAGCAGCTTAGATCGGGGGTCCAGGGGTGGCTACACCTTC. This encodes CASSLDRGSRGGYTF.

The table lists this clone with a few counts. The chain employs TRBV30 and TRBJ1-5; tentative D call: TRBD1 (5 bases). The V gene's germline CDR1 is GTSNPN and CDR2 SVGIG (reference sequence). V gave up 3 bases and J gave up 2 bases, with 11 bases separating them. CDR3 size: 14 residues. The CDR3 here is CAWSPLGGNQPQHF. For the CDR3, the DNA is TGTGCCTGGAGCCCCCTGGGGGGCAATCAGCCCCAGCATTTT.

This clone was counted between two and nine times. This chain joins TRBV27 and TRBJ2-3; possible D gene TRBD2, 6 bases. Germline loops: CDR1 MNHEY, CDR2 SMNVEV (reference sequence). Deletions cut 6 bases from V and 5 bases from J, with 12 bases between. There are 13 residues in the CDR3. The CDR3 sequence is CASRILGGDTQYF. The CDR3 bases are TGTGCCAGCAGAATATTGGGGGGAGATACGCAGTATTTT.

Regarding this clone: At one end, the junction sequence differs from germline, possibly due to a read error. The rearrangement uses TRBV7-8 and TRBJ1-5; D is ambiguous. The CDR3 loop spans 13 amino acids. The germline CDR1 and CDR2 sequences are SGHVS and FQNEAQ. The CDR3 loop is CASSLAQQQRQHF. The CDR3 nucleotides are TGTGCCAGCAGCTTAGCCCAACAGCAGCGCCAGCATTTT.